This T cell receptor beta chain came from a study of glioma-infiltrating T cells after dendritic cell vaccination. Study-wide background: Treatment, given 2003 to 2012, was autologous tumor lysate-pulsed dendritic cell vaccination. Study-wide points: Estimated pretreatment TIL content predicted outcome after dendritic cell vaccination.

Documented time point: after dendritic cell vaccination, including at tumor progression/relapse. No glioblastoma patient carried an isocitrate dehydrogenase mutation. V was shortened by 7 bases and J by 4 bases, with 16 bases between the two germline ends. This CDR3 spans 15 amino acids. In germline, CDR1 is LNHDA, CDR2 SQIVND (reference sequence). A note on this clone: Its antigen remains unidentified.

The PCR used 60 V beta and 13 J beta primers. Repertoires were generated with immunoSEQ multiplex PCR, while TCRdb's copy carries only in-frame clones and drops some. The data show 90,000 or so clones, roughly four fifths seen once. This material consisted of blood, taken after dendritic cell vaccination. The clonotype comes from a human donor with glioblastoma. The chain is built from TRBV19 and TRBJ1-4, with TRBD1 as a possible D gene (5 bases). The CDR3 sequence: CASKGGARINEKLFF. The CDR3 DNA reads TGTGCCAGTAAAGGTGGGGCGCGCATTAATGAAAAACTGTTTTTT.